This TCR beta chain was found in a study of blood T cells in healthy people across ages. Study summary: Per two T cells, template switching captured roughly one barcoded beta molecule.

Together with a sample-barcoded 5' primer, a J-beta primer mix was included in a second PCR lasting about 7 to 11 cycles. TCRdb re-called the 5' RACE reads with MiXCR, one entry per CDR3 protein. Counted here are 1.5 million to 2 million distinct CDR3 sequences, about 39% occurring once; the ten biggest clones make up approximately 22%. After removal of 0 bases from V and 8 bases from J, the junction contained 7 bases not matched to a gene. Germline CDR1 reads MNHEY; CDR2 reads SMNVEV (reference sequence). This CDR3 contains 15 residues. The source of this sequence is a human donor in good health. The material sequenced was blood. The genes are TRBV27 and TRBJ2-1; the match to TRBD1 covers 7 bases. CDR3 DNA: TGTGCCAGCAGTTTATCTTCCGAGGGGGCGGATGAGCAGTTCTTC. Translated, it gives CASSLSSEGADEQFF.